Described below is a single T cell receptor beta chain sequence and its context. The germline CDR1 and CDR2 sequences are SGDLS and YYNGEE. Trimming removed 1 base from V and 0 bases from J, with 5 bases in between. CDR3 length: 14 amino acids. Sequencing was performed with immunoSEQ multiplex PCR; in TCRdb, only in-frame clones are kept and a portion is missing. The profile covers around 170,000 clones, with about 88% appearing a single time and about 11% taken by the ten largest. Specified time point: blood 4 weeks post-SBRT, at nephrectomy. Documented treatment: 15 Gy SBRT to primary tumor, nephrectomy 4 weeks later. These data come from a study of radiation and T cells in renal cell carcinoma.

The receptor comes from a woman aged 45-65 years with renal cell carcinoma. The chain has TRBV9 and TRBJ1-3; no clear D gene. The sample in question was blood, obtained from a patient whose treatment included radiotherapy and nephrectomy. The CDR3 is CASSVKSSGNTIYF. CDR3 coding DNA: TGTGCCAGCAGCGTAAAAAGCTCTGGAAACACCATATATTTT.